What follows is one T cell receptor (beta chain) and its context. These data belong to a study of technical replicates of blood from several donors. Using immunoSEQ multiplex PCR, the repertoire was profiled, and TCRdb retains in-frame clones only, with some absent. The sample has about 82,000 clones; over 90% are singletons. The V and J ends lost 6 bases and 2 bases, in that order; junction bases with no gene match: 3. In germline, CDR1 is MDHEN, CDR2 SYDVKM. This CDR3 region has 14 residues. The sequence was collected from a human donor in good health. Sequenced: T cells isolated from PBMCs. The chain recombines TRBV28 with TRBJ1-2, with 10 bases that match TRBD1. The CDR3 DNA is TGTGCCAGCAGGCTGACAGGGGGCAACTATGGCTACACCTTC. It yields the protein CASRLTGGNYGYTF.